Following are 4 T cell receptor beta chains from one sample sequenced in a study of CD4 T cells in relation to SARS-CoV-2 and coronaviruses (dated by TCRdb to the early 2020s). To prepare the library, the immunoSEQ multiplex PCR assay was applied. The immuneACCESS repertoire file appears here via TCRdb, limited to in-frame rearrangements. These files lack a portion of the clones; in checked studies, under half of the deficit traces to unresolved V genes, and the cause of the others is not known. A total of about 21,000 clones appear in this sample, 60% to 85% of them only once. Of the sample, approximately 16% falls within the top ten clones. Antigens for these TCRs are unknown. CD4+ T cells from unexposed donors were collected before the COVID-19 pandemic (2011-2018). Following 10 days of culture, the EasySep CD4+ T cell isolation kit was used to isolate CD4+ T cells. The sample consisted of CD4+ T cells from PBMCs, cultured in vitro. These TCRs come from a human donor in good health.

This sequence joins TRBV18 and TRBJ2-7; 12 bases are a match to TRBD2. The J segment lost 4 bases and the V segment lost 6 bases, leaving 7 bases of the junction unmatched. Germline V gene data show CDR1 as KGHSH and CDR2 as LQKENI. The CDR3 extends over 15 amino acids. The CDR3: CASSQGLAGRYEQYF. CDR3 nucleotides: TGTGCCAGCTCGCAAGGACTAGCGGGAAGGTACGAGCAGTACTTC.

The chain recombines TRBV9 with TRBJ1-2; no firm D call. The length of the CDR3 is 13 residues. Trimming took off 4 bases at V and 3 bases at J, with 10 bases between the two ends. CDR1 SGDLS and CDR2 YYNGEE come from the germline V gene. Here the CDR3 DNA reads TGTGCCAGCAGCCCACCGGGCCACTATGGCTACACCTTC. Translation: CASSPPGHYGYTF.

The sample holds a few counts of this clone. The chain carries TRBV9 and TRBJ2-5, with unresolved D. V dropped 4 bases and J dropped 6 bases, with 16 bases sitting between them. The CDR3 loop spans 14 amino acids. Germline loops: CDR1 SGDLS, CDR2 YYNGEE. The CDR3 loop reads CASSPPGSRKTQYF. CDR3 bases: TGTGCCAGCAGCCCCCCTGGTAGCCGGAAGACCCAGTACTTC.

The chain combines TRBV10-1 with TRBJ2-2; 9 bases fit TRBD2. Per the germline V gene, CDR1 is WNHNN and CDR2 is SYGVQD (reference sequence). The CDR3 totals 16 residues. The J segment lost 0 bases and the V segment lost 4 bases, leaving 3 bases of the junction unmatched. DNA for the CDR3: TGCGCCAGCAGTGTACGACTAGCGGCGAACACCGGGGAGCTGTTTTTT. Its protein is CASSVRLAANTGELFF.